Listed below are T cell receptor beta chains from one sample, sequenced in a study of response to subunit inactivated influenza vaccine. One entry per CDR3 protein, called by TCRdb with MiXCR from the RT-PCR reads. The sample lists 600,000 to 850,000 distinct CDR3 sequences; less than 15% were seen once. The source was PBMCs from blood, collected less than 15 days before vaccination. These receptors came from a man aged 50 or older who received an inactivated influenza vaccine. Each CDR3 is given with its conserved first and last residue. The order of the fields is clone size, V gene, J gene, D gene, CDR3 protein, CDR3 DNA. The D gene is left open where the match is weak. Clone size, where shown, is once, few, many, or a class for clones that have expanded.

>few|TRBV5-5|TRBJ2-1|NA
CASSLEAGRGNEQFF
TGTGCCAGCAGCTTGGAAGCGGGTCGGGGCAATGAGCAGTTCTTC
>once|TRBV5-1|TRBJ2-5|TRBD2
CASSLGLASGETQYF
TGCGCCAGCAGCTTGGGCTTAGCTAGCGGGGAGACCCAGTACTTC
>NA|TRBV28|TRBJ1-1|NA
CASSLKMATNTEAFF
TGTGCCAGCAGTTTAAAAATGGCGACTAACACTGAAGCTTTCTTT
>many|TRBV7-2|TRBJ2-3|NA
CASSSQSTDTQYF
TGTGCCAGCAGCTCGCAGAGCACAGATACGCAGTATTTT
>NA|TRBV6-2/TRBV6-3|TRBJ1-5|TRBD1
CASSYSIGQGTLYSNQPQHF
TGTGCCAGCAGTTACTCGATCGGACAGGGGACCCTCTATAGCAATCAGCCCCAGCATTTT
>NA|TRBV12-3/TRBV12-4|TRBJ2-7|NA
CARRVSEPTYEQYF
TGTGCCAGGCGGGTTAGCGAACCGACGTACGAGCAGTACTTC
>NA|TRBV6-5|TRBJ2-1|TRBD2
CASSYSLAGGVNEQFF
TGTGCCAGCAGTTATAGTCTGGCGGGGGGGGTCAATGAGCAGTTCTTC
>few|TRBV7-9|TRBJ2-1|NA
CASSLAGGVEQFF
TGTGCCAGCAGCTTAGCGGGAGGTGTTGAGCAGTTCTTC
>NA|TRBV10-3|TRBJ2-5|NA
CATLQGPRETQYF
TGTGCCACCCTACAGGGCCCACGGGAGACCCAGTACTTC
>few|TRBV15|TRBJ2-3|NA
CATSTRLDTQYF
TGTGCCACCAGCACCAGATTGGATACGCAGTATTTT
>many|TRBV7-9|TRBJ2-5|NA
CASSLDGGVLETQYF
TGTGCCAGCAGCTTAGACGGGGGCGTCTTGGAGACCCAGTACTTC
>many|TRBV29-1|TRBJ2-3|NA
CSVFAGASDTQYF
TGCAGCGTTTTTGCTGGGGCGTCAGATACGCAGTATTTT
>NA|TRBV29-1|TRBJ2-1|TRBD2
CSVELGTSYNEQFF
TGCAGCGTTGAACTCGGGACTAGCTACAATGAGCAGTTCTTC
>NA|TRBV3-1|TRBJ2-3|NA
CASFVFGSKDTQYF
TGTGCCAGCTTCGTGTTTGGGTCGAAAGATACGCAGTATTTT
>few|TRBV3-1|TRBJ1-1|NA
CASSQWGATEAFF
TGTGCCAGCAGCCAATGGGGGGCTACTGAAGCTTTCTTT
>many|TRBV21-1|TRBJ2-1|NA
CASSKKKPRTSEQFF
TGTGCCAGCAGCAAAAAAAAACCCCGGACTAGTGAGCAGTTCTTC
>few|TRBV20-1|TRBJ2-5|NA
CSASETQYF
TGCAGTGCCTCAGAGACCCAGTACTTC
>many|TRBV7-9|TRBJ2-1|NA
CASSFDRHNEQFF
TGTGCCAGCAGCTTCGACAGACACAATGAGCAGTTCTTC
>NA|TRBV18|TRBJ2-3|NA
CAIPSITTDTQYF
TGTGCCATCCCTTCGATAACCACAGATACGCAGTATTTT
>few|TRBV28|TRBJ1-5|NA
CASSSHGNQPQHF
TGTGCCAGCAGTTCCCACGGCAATCAGCCCCAGCATTTT
>few|TRBV5-5|TRBJ1-1|NA
CASSFFGGGTEAFF
TGTGCCAGCAGCTTTTTCGGAGGCGGCACTGAAGCTTTCTTT
>few|TRBV7-8|TRBJ2-7|TRBD2
CASSLYGGTYEQYF
TGTGCCAGCAGCTTGTACGGGGGGACCTACGAGCAGTACTTC
>few|TRBV2|TRBJ1-2|NA
CASNPRRGDYGYTF
TGTGCCAGCAACCCACGGAGGGGTGACTATGGCTACACCTTC
>few|TRBV7-2|TRBJ2-2|NA
CASTTRGVPSNTGELFF
TGTGCCAGCACCACAAGGGGGGTGCCTTCGAACACCGGGGAGCTGTTTTTT
>many|TRBV5-1|TRBJ2-7|TRBD2
CASRGSSGYEQYF
TGCGCCAGCAGAGGCTCTAGCGGCTACGAGCAGTACTTC
>few|TRBV7-9|TRBJ2-3|NA
CASSFELVLWAADTQYF
TGTGCCAGCAGCTTCGAGCTAGTCTTATGGGCCGCAGATACGCAGTATTTT
>NA|TRBV19|TRBJ2-4|TRBD1
CASTSWTGSSRAKNIQYF
TGTGCCAGTACATCCTGGACAGGCTCTTCCCGGGCCAAAAACATTCAGTACTTC
>NA|TRBV6-1|TRBJ2-7|NA
CASSVEADYEQYF
TGTGCCAGCAGTGTGGAGGCAGACTACGAGCAGTACTTC
>few|TRBV12-3/TRBV12-4|TRBJ2-2|TRBD1
CASSTDRETGELFF
TGTGCCAGCAGTACCGACAGGGAAACCGGGGAGCTGTTTTTT
>few|TRBV12-3/TRBV12-4|TRBJ1-3|TRBD1
CASRTTGRVVNTIYF
TGTGCCAGCAGGACGACAGGGAGAGTTGTAAACACCATATATTTT
>few|TRBV20-1|TRBJ1-3|NA
CSARSLGNSGNTIYF
TGCAGTGCTAGGAGTCTGGGCAACTCTGGAAACACCATATATTTT
>NA|TRBV9|TRBJ2-1|TRBD2
CASSGRTSGGGEQFF
TGTGCCAGCAGCGGAAGGACTAGCGGGGGAGGTGAGCAGTTCTTC
>few|TRBV4-1|TRBJ2-3|NA
CASSQDPLRTDTQYF
TGCGCCAGCAGCCAAGATCCGCTTCGCACAGATACGCAGTATTTT
>NA|TRBV11-2|TRBJ1-6|TRBD1
CASSMGTGNNSPLHF
TGTGCCAGCAGCATGGGGACAGGCAATAATTCACCCCTCCACTTT
>few|TRBV6-2/TRBV6-3|TRBJ2-1|TRBD1
CASSFGGTGSFF
TGTGCCAGCAGTTTCGGGGGGACAGGGTCGTTCTTC
>few|TRBV7-2|TRBJ2-1|NA
CASSSLRREQFF
TGTGCCAGCAGCTCACTAAGGCGTGAGCAGTTCTTC
>few|TRBV29-1|TRBJ2-5|NA
CSVRRGNSQETQYF
TGCAGCGTTCGGAGAGGGAACAGCCAAGAGACCCAGTACTTC
>NA|TRBV12-3/TRBV12-4|TRBJ2-1|TRBD1
CASTGGQDAYNEQFF
TGTGCCAGCACCGGGGGACAGGACGCTTACAATGAGCAGTTCTTC
>few|TRBV5-6|TRBJ1-1|NA
CASSSLPGTGDTEAFF
TGTGCCAGCAGCTCATTGCCAGGGACCGGGGACACTGAAGCTTTCTTT
>few|TRBV6-2/TRBV6-3|TRBJ2-7|NA
CASIGRGPANEQYF
TGTGCCAGCATCGGGAGGGGGCCGGCTAACGAGCAGTACTTC
>once|TRBV12-3/TRBV12-4|TRBJ2-3|NA
CASSLLGDLADTQYF
TGTGCCAGCAGTTTGTTGGGGGATTTGGCGGATACGCAGTATTTT
>NA|TRBV28|TRBJ2-7|TRBD1
CASRGQVRSYEQYF
TGTGCCAGCAGGGGACAGGTGAGGTCCTACGAGCAGTACTTC
>few|TRBV7-8|TRBJ2-1|NA
CASRPAPGTISYNEQFF
TGTGCCAGCAGACCCGCCCCCGGGACAATCTCCTACAATGAGCAGTTCTTC
>NA|TRBV24-1|TRBJ2-7|NA
CATSDLRRYEQYF
TGTGCCACCAGTGATTTGCGCCGGTACGAGCAGTACTTC
>NA|TRBV4-1|TRBJ2-3|NA
CASSHTFPKQKGSDTQYF
TGCGCCAGCAGCCACACCTTTCCCAAGCAGAAGGGTTCAGATACGCAGTATTTT
>many|TRBV7-9|TRBJ2-1|TRBD1
CASSLVSGGWNEQFF
TGTGCCAGCAGCTTAGTCTCAGGGGGTTGGAATGAGCAGTTCTTC